This T cell receptor (beta chain) originates from a study of cytomegalovirus exposure and HLA in healthy donors. The V gene end was trimmed by 7 bases and the J gene end by 7 bases; junction bases not matched to a gene: 5. Per germline, CDR1 MNHNY and CDR2 SVGAGI (reference sequence). This CDR3 comprises 14 residues. PCR involved 60 Vbeta and 13 Jbeta primers. The protocol was immunoSEQ multiplex PCR, while the TCRdb copy is restricted to in-frame clones and leaves out a portion. The data contain about 60,000 clones, over 80% of them singletons. The V and J genes are TRBV6-6 and TRBJ2-1; 12 bases map to TRBD2. The source is a man younger than 45 in good health and CMV-seronegative. Sequenced material: PBMCs. The CDR3 DNA reads TGTGCCAGCAACGGACTAGCGGGAATGAATGAGCAGTTCTTC. Translated, it gives CASNGLAGMNEQFF.